This T cell receptor (beta chain) was obtained from a study of response to subunit inactivated influenza vaccine. Overall study findings and caveats: Each seasonal influenza vaccination, the authors suggested, recruits few new T cells.

Germline CDR1 reads ENHRY; CDR2 reads SYGVKD. The ends were cut back, 6 bases at V and 6 bases at J, with 10 bases in the middle. This CDR3 is built from 12 residues. TCRdb itself ran the RT-PCR reads through MiXCR, one entry per CDR3 protein. The profile covers around 580,000 distinct CDR3 sequences, with 12% to 15% appearing a single time and roughly 11% taken by the ten largest. Concerning this clonotype itself: The antigen remains undetermined.

This clonotype was obtained from a man in his forties or fifties who received an inactivated influenza vaccine. Sequences were derived from PBMCs from blood, sampled about 11 days after vaccination. The chain recombines TRBV10-3 with TRBJ2-3; D unclear. The CDR3 nucleotides are TGTGCCATCAGCCCCACGAGGGATACGCAGTATTTT. Encoded protein: CAISPTRDTQYF.